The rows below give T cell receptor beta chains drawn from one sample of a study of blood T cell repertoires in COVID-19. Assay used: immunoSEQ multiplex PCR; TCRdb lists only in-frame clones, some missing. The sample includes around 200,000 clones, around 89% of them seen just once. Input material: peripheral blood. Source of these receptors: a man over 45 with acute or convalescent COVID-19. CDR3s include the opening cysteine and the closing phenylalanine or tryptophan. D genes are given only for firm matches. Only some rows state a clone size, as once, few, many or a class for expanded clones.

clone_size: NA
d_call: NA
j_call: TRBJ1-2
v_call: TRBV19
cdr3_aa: CASSTRGTGPPDYGYTF
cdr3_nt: TGTGCCAGTAGTACCCGGGGTACAGGGCCTCCCGACTATGGCTACACCTTC

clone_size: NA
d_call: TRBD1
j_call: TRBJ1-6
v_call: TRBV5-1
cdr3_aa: CASSWDSHSPLHF
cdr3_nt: TGCGCCAGCAGCTGGGACAGTCATTCACCCCTCCACTTT

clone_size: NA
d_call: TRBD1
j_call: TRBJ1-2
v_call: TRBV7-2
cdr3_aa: CASSGGGQVFYGYTF
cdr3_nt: TGTGCCAGCAGCGGGGGAGGACAGGTGTTTTATGGCTACACCTTC

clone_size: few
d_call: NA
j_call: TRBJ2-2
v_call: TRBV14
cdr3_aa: CASSQGRSTGELFF
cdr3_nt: TGTGCCAGCAGCCAAGGGAGGAGCACCGGGGAGCTGTTTTTT

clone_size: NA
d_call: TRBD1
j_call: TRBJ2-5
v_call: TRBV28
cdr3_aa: CASSPGTGGQETQYF
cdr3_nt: TGTGCCAGCAGTCCCGGGACAGGGGGGCAGGAGACCCAGTACTTC

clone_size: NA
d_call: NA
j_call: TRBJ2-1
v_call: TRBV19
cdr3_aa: CASSRQGSGRNEQFF
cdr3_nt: TGTGCCAGTAGTCGCCAGGGTTCCGGGCGGAATGAGCAGTTCTTC

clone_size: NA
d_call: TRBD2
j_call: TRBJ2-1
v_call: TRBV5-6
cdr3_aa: CASSQRGAGGHEQFF
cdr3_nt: TGTGCCAGCAGTCAAAGGGGAGCGGGAGGGCATGAGCAGTTCTTC

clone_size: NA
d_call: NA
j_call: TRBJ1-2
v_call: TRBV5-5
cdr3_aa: CASSYGLDANYGYTF
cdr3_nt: TGTGCCAGCAGCTATGGGCTGGATGCTAACTATGGCTACACCTTC

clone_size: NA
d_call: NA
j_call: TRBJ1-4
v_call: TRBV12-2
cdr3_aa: CASRFRDRHTNEKLFF
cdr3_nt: TGTGCAAGTCGCTTCCGGGACAGGCATACTAATGAAAAACTGTTTTTT

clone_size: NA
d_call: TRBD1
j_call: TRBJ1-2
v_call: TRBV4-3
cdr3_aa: CASSRDRAYGYTF
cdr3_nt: TGCGCCAGCAGCCGGGACAGGGCCTATGGCTACACCTTC

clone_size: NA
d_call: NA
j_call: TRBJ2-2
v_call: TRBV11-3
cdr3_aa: CASSLDRGRRSSGELFF
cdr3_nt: TGTGCCAGCAGCTTAGATCGGGGAAGAAGGAGCTCCGGGGAGCTGTTTTTT

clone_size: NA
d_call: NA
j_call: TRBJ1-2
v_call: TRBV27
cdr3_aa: CASSQGIGYGYTF
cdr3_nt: TGTGCCAGCAGTCAGGGGATTGGCTATGGCTACACCTTC

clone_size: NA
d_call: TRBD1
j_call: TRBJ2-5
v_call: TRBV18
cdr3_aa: CASSPRTGMETQYF
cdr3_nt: TGTGCCAGCTCACCAAGGACAGGGATGGAGACCCAGTACTTC

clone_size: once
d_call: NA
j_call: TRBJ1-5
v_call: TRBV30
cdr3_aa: CAWSVTDGQPQHF
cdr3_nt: TGTGCCTGGAGTGTAACAGACGGTCAGCCCCAGCATTTT

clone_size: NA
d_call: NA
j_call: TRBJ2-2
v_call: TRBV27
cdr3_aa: CASSLLGNTGELFF
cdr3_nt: TGTGCCAGCAGTTTACTAGGGAACACCGGGGAGCTGTTTTTT

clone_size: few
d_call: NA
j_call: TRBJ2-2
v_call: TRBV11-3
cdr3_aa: CASSLGGGSGPNTGELFF
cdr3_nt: TGTGCCAGCAGCTTAGGGGGGGGCAGCGGACCGAACACCGGGGAGCTGTTTTTT

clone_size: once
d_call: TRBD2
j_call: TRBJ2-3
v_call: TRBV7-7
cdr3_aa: CASSPLAGSFVAQYF
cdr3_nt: TGTGCTAGCAGCCCACTAGCGGGGTCCTTCGTAGCGCAGTATTTT

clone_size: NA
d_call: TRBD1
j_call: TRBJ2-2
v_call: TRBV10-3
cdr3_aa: CAIRQGAGELFF
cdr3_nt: TGTGCCATCAGACAGGGGGCCGGGGAGCTGTTTTTT

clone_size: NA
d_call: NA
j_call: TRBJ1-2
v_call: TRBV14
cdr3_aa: CASSQDPPAGEDHGYTF
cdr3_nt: TGTGCCAGCAGCCAAGATCCCCCCGCGGGGGAGGATCATGGCTACACCTTC

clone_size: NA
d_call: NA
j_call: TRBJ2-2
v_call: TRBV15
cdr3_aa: CATSRDLGELFF
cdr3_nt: TGTGCCACCAGCAGAGATCTCGGGGAGCTGTTTTTT

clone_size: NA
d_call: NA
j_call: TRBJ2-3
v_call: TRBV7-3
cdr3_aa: CASRGPSTDTQYF
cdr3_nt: TGTGCCTCCAGGGGCCCTAGCACAGATACGCAGTATTTT

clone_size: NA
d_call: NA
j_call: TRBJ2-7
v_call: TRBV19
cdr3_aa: CASSIGPSEQYF
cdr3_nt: TGTGCCAGTAGTATTGGCCCCAGCGAGCAGTACTTC

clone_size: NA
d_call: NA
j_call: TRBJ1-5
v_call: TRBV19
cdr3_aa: CASSIDRDQPQHF
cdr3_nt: TGTGCCAGTAGTATAGATCGGGATCAGCCCCAGCATTTT

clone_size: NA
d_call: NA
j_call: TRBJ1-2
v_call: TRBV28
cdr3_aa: CASSLSRGAGYTF
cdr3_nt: TGTGCCAGCAGTTTATCCCGGGGGGCTGGCTACACCTTC

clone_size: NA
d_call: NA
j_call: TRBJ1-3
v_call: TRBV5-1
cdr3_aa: CASSLSGTPSLTGNTIYF
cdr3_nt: TGCGCCAGCAGTCTGTCCGGGACTCCTTCACTAACTGGAAACACCATATATTTT

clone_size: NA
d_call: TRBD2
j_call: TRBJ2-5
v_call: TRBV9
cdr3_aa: CASSPHAGGNIQETQYF
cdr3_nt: TGTGCCAGCAGCCCCCATGCGGGGGGCAATATTCAAGAGACCCAGTACTTC

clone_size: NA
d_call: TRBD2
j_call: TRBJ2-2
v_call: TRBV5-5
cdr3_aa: CASSFRRESGELFF
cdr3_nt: TGTGCCAGCAGCTTTCGGCGGGAGTCCGGGGAGCTGTTTTTT

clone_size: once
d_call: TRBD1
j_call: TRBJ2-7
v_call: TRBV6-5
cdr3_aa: CASSYSRDSSYEQYF
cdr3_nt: TGTGCCAGCAGTTACAGCCGGGACAGCTCCTACGAGCAGTACTTC

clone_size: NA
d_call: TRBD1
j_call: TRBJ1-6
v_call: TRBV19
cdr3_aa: CASNPTGGNSPLHF
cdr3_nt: TGTGCCAGTAACCCGACAGGGGGCAATTCACCCCTCCACTTT

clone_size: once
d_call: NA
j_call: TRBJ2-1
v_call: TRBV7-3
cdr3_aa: CASSWGPTAYNEQFF
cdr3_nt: TGTGCCAGCAGCTGGGGGCCAACCGCCTACAATGAGCAGTTCTTC

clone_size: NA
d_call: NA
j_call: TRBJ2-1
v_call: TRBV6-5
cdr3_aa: CASGLANSYNEQFF
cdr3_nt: TGTGCCAGCGGTCTAGCGAATTCCTACAATGAGCAGTTCTTC

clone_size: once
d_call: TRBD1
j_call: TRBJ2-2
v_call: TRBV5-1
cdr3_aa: CASSWADRANTGELFF
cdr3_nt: TGCGCCAGCAGCTGGGCGGACAGGGCGAACACCGGGGAGCTGTTTTTT

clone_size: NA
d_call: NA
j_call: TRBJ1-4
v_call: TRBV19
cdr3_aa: CASSILDSNEKLFF
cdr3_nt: TGTGCCAGTAGTATCCTGGACAGTAATGAAAAACTGTTTTTT